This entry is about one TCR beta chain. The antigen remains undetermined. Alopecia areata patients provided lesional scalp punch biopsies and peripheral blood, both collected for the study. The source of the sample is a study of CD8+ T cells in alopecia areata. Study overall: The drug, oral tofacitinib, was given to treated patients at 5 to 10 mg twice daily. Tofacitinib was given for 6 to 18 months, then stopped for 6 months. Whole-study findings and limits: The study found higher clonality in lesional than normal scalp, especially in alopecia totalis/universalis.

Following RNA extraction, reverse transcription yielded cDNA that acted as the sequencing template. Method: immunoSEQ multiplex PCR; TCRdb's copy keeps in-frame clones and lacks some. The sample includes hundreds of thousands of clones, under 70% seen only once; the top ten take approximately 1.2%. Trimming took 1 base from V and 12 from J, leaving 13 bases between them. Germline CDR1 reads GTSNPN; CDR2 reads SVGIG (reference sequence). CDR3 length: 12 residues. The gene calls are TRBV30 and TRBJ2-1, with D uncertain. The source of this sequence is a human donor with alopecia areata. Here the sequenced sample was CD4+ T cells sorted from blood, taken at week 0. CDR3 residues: CAWSAGGLRQFF. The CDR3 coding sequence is TGTGCCTGGAGTGCTGGCGGCCTGCGGCAGTTCTTC.